This record covers a single T cell receptor beta chain. CD8+ and CD4+ blood T cells underwent TCR beta sequencing. Healthy donors were controls matched for age and sex. The data originate from a study of CD8 T cells in Susac syndrome. The RNA, about 0.45 to 1 ug, was put through reverse transcription using random hexamers. A multiplex approach, immunoSEQ multiplex PCR, amplified TCR beta CDR3 across 54 Vbeta and 13 Jbeta. TCRdb passed the immunoSEQ multiplex PCR reads through MiXCR, listing each CDR3 protein once. The data contain approximately 100,000 distinct CDR3 sequences, 80% to 95% of them seen just once; the ten biggest clones take up about 0.14%. The CDR3 runs 15 residues. Germline V gene sequence: CDR1 LNHDA, CDR2 SQIVND (reference sequence). V shed 7 bases and J 7 bases; nucleotides not matched to a gene: 7.

The source of this sequence is a human donor in good health. This rearrangement joins TRBV19 to TRBJ1-6; TRBD1 matches at 10 bases. The sample consisted of CD4+ T cells from PBMCs. CDR3 nucleotides: TGTGCCAGTATCGAGGGGACAGGGGTAAATTCACCCCTCCACTTT. It yields the protein CASIEGTGVNSPLHF.